This T cell receptor beta chain was obtained from a study of Graves' ophthalmopathy and Graves' hyperthyroidism. Those donors who had ophthalmopathy presented with moderate-to-severe activity, a CAS of ≥3, a NOSPECS of ≥4 and a duration under 3 months. Patients were left out if they had other autoimmune diseases, uncontrolled infections, pregnancy or lactation. It was on clinical symptoms, serum thyroxine, TRAb, thyroid ultrasound and orbital computed tomography that diagnosis relied. PBMCs were density-gradient isolated from roughly 9.6 ml fresh blood. This clonotype has a count of ten or more. Transcripts of RNA were the source for amplifying TCR beta CDR3 regions. The first-round RT-PCR employed HTBI primers together with the Qiagen OneStep RT-PCR kit. A multiplex PCR was then performed as the second round. Each CDR3 protein is one row after TCRdb ran MiXCR on the multiplex PCR reads. The sample carries hundreds of thousands of distinct CDR3 sequences, about two fifths recorded once.

The CDR3 runs to 12 residues. V lost 8 bases and J 3 bases, leaving 11 bases between the germline ends. Per germline, CDR1 WSHSY and CDR2 SAAADI. The sequenced sample was peripheral blood. The TCR comes from an adult man with Graves' ophthalmopathy. The chain recombines TRBV10-2 with TRBJ2-7, with D tentatively TRBD1 (6 bases). CDR3 sequence: CASVGRGYEQYF. The DNA of the CDR3 is TGCGCCAGCGTAGGCAGGGGCTACGAGCAGTACTTC.